The sequence of this TCR beta chain was determined in a study of T cell responses to AZD1222 COVID-19 vaccine. As to this clone: The antigen is undetermined.

Study conclusions and caveats: In all cases, repertoires were sampled only after the peak T cell response.

Assay: immunoSEQ multiplex PCR; the TCRdb copy retains only in-frame clones and omits some. The table includes about 180,000 clones, 94% detected once. Germline V gene sequence: CDR1 SGHRS, CDR2 YFSETQ. Trimming left V 1 base short and J 4 bases short, with 14 bases between. The CDR3 is 15 residues long. Whether given at about 4 or about 12 weeks, second doses were pooled. The chain joins TRBV5-1 to TRBJ2-5; no clear D gene. The sequenced sample was peripheral blood, obtained 28 days after the second AZD1222 dose. The clonotype originates from an adult who received the AZD1222 COVID-19 vaccine. The CDR3 here is CASSLSSRGLETQYF. Here the CDR3 DNA reads TGCGCCAGCAGCTTGTCGAGCCGCGGTTTAGAGACCCAGTACTTC.